The source of this TCR beta chain is a study of blood T cell repertoires in COVID-19. Study overall: Whether acute or convalescent, the COVID-19 samples came from the United States, Italy and Spain. Sample material is recorded as cDNA or gDNA derived from T cells, B-cell-depleted T cells, or PBMCs.

Germline assignment: CDR1 SGHRS and CDR2 YFSETQ. Unmatched junction bases numbered 1, after V lost 2 bases and J lost 0 bases. The CDR3 consists of 16 residues. This clone was recorded once. Living in roughly 23 US areas, the participants were between about 18 and 90 years of age. In the source study's methods: Researchers report that nucleated cell counts were estimated from reference gene primer amplification. Clones were read by immunoSEQ multiplex PCR, and TCRdb kept only the in-frame ones, dropping some. Clone size and V and J calls were adopted from that table, with D and trimming inferred from the DNA. The data contain around 250,000 clones, about 80% of them seen just once; the ten biggest clones take up 15%.

The TCR comes from a man aged 35 to 55 who had recovered from COVID-19. The sample comprised PBMCs or T cells enriched from blood (not recorded which). The J gene is TRBJ2-5, the V gene TRBV5-1; 13 positions match TRBD2. The CDR3 coding sequence is TGCGCCAGCAGCTTACTAGCGGGGGGGAACCAAGAGACCCAGTACTTC. Its protein product is CASSLLAGGNQETQYF.